These 5 T cell receptor beta chains came from one sample sequenced in a study of CD8+ T cells in alopecia areata. Extraction and reverse transcription of RNA yielded cDNA as the sequencing template. The assay was immunoSEQ multiplex PCR, and TCRdb's table has in-frame clones only and misses some. Among 150,000 or so clones listed, 65% were seen once. Treatment specified: oral pan-JAK inhibitor, 5-10 mg twice daily. The sample consisted of CD4+ T cells sorted from blood, taken at week 4, from a patient treated with tofacitinib. The source is a human donor with alopecia areata.

V and J are TRBV5-1 and TRBJ2-7; D is undetermined. Trimming removed 1 base at V and 2 bases at J, with 7 bases between. This CDR3 is built from 13 residues. Germline V gene sequence: CDR1 SGHRS, CDR2 YFSETQ. CDR3 sequence (DNA): TGCGCCAGCAGCTTGTCAGGTCCCTACGAGCAGTACTTC. Amino acid sequence: CASSLSGPYEQYF. Full variable domain (remainder filled in from reference TRBV5-1 and TRBJ2-7): KAGVTQTPRYLIKTRGQQVTLSCSPISGHRSVSWYQQTPGQGLQFLFEYFSETQRNKGNFPGRFSGRQFSNSRSEMNVSTLELGDSALYLCASSLSGPYEQYFGPGTRLTVT.

This chain's CDR3 is CASTWGDRNTGELFF. CDR3 sequence (DNA): TGTGCCAGTACTTGGGGGGACCGGAACACCGGGGAGCTGTTTTTT. This chain links TRBV19 with TRBJ2-2; a possible D gene is TRBD2 (6 bases). Germline lookup yields CDR1 LNHDA and CDR2 SQIVND (reference sequence). The CDR3 totals 15 residues. V dropped 7 bases and J dropped 1 base, with 13 bases sitting between them.

The chain combines TRBV6-1 with TRBJ1-6; D is unresolved. Germline V gives CDR1 MNHNS, CDR2 SASEGT. The CDR3 contains 15 residues. Trimming took 5 bases from V and 5 from J, leaving 13 bases between them. The chain's CDR3 is CASSTEKSDNSPLHF. The CDR3 DNA reads TGTGCCAGCAGTACTGAGAAAAGTGATAATTCACCCCTCCACTTT.

DNA for the CDR3: TGTGCCAGCAGCTTAGGCTCCTACGAGCAGTACTTC. Its translation: CASSLGSYEQYF. The chain is built from TRBV7-3 and TRBJ2-7; D uncertain. The CDR3 runs 12 residues. Trimming stripped 2 bases from V and 0 bases from J, with 2 bases between. Germline values: CDR1 SGHTA, CDR2 FQGTGA.

The rearrangement links TRBV5-1 to TRBJ2-7; D is uncertain. The V end lost 1 base, the J end lost 2 bases, and 10 bases lay between the germline ends. Germline V gene sequence: CDR1 SGHRS, CDR2 YFSETQ. The CDR3 runs 14 residues. The CDR3, as DNA: TGCGCCAGCAGCTTGTCCGACTCAGCCTACGAGCAGTACTTC. This translates into CASSLSDSAYEQYF.